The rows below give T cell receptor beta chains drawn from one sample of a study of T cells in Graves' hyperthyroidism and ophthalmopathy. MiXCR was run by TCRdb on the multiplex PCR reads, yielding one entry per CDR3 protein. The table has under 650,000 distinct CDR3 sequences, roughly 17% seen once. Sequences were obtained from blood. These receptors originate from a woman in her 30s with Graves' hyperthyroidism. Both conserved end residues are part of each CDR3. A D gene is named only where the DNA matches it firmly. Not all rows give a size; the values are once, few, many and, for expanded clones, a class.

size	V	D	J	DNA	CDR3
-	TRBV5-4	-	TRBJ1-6	TGTGCCAGCAGCTTATTGGACGGGGATAATTCACCCCTCCACTTT	CASSLLDGDNSPLHF
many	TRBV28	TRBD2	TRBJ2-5	TGTGCCAGCAGTTTGGGGACTACCCCGGAAGAGACCCAGTACTTC	CASSLGTTPEETQYF
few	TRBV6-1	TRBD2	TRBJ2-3	TGTGCCAGCACGCCGAGGCTAGCGGGAGGGCAAGTAGATACGCAGTATTTT	CASTPRLAGGQVDTQYF
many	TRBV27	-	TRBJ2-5	TGTGCCAGCAGTTTGGGTCTTCTGCCAGGATATCAAGAGACCCAGTACTTC	CASSLGLLPGYQETQYF
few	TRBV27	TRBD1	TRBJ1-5	TGTGCCAGCAGTTTAGCAGGGGGCGGAGGTCAGCCCCAGCATTTT	CASSLAGGGGQPQHF
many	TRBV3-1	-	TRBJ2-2	TGTGCCAGCAGCCAAGATATGGCAGGGGAGCGGGCCGGGGAGCTGTTTTTT	CASSQDMAGERAGELFF
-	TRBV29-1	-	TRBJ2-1	TGCAGCGGCCGTTTTTCGGAAATCTTTAATGAGCAGTTCTTC	CSGRFSEIFNEQFF
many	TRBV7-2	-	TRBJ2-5	TGTGCCAGCAGCTTAAGGGGACTGAGACAAGAGACCCAGTACTTC	CASSLRGLRQETQYF
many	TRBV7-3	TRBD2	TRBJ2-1	TGTGCCAGCAGCCCCCCAGGGCTAGCGGGAGAGGGTGAGCAGTTCTTC	CASSPPGLAGEGEQFF
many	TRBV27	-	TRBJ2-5	TGTGCCAGCAGCCGGATCTCAACTGGGAGGGAGACCCAGTACTTC	CASSRISTGRETQYF
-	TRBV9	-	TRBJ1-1	TGTGCCAGCAGCGTATCATCGGTGGGGGGGCAGACTGAAGCTTTCTTT	CASSVSSVGGQTEAFF